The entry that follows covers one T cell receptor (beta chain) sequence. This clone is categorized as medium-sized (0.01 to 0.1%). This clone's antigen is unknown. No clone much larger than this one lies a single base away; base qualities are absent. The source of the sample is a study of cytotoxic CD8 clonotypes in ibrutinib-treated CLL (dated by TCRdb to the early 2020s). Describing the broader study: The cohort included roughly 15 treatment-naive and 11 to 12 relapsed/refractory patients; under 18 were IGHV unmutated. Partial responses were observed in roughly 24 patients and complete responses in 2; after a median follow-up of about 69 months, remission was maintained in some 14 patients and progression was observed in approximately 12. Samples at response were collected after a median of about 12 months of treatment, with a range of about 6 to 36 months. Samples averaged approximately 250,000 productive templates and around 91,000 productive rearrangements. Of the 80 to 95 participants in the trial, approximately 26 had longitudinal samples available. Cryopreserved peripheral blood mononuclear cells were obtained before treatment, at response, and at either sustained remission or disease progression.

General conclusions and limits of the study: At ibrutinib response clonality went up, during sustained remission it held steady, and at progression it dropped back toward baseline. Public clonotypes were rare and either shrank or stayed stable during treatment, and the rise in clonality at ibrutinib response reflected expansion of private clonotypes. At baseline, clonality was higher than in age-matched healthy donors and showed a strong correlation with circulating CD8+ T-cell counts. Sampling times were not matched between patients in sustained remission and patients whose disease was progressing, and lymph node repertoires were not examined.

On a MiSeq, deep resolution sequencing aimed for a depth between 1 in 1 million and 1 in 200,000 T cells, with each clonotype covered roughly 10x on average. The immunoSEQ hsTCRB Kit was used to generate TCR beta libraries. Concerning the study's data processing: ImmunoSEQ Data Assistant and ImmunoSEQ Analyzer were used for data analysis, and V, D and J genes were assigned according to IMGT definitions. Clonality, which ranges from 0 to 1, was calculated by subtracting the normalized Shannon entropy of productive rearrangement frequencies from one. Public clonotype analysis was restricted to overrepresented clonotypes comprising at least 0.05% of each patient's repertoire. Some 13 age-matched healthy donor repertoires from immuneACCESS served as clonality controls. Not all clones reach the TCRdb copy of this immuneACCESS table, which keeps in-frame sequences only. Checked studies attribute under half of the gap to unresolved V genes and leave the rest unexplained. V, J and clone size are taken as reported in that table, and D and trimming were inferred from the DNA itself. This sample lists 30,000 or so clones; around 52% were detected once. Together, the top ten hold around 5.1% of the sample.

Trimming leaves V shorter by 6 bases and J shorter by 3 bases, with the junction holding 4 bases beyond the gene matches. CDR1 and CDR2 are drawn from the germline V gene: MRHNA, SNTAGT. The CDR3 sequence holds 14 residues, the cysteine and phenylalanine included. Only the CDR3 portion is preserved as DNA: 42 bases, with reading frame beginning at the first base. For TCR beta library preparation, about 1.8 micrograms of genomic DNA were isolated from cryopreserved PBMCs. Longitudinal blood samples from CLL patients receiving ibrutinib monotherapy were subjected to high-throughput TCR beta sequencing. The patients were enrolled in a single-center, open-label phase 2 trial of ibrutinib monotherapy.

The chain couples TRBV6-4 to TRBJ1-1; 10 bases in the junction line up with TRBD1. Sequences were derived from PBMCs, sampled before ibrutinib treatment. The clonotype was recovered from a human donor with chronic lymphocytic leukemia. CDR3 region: CASSGQGGDTEAFF. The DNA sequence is TGTGCCAGCAGCGGACAGGGGGGTGACACTGAAGCTTTCTTT.